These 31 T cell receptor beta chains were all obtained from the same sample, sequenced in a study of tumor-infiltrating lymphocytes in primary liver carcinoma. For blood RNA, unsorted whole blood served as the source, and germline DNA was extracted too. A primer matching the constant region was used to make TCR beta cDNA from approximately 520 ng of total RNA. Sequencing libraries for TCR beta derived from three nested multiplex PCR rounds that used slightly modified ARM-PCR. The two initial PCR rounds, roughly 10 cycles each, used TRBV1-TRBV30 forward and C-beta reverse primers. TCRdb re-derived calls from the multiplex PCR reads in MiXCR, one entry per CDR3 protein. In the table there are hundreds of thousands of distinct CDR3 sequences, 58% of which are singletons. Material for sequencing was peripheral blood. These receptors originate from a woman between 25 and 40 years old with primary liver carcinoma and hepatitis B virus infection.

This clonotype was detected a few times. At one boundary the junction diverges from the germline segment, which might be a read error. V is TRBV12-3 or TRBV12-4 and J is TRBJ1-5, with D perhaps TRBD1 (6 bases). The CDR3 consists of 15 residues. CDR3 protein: CAGSLAGQGSPPQHF. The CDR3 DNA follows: TGTGCCGGCAGTTTAGCGGGACAAGGATCGCCGCCCCAGCATTTT.

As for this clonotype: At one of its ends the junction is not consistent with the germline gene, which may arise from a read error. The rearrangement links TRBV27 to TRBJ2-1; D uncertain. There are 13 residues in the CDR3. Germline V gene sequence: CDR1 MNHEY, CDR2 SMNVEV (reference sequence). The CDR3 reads CASSLVLMASRVF. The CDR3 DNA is TGTGCCAGCAGTTTGGTCCTTATGGCCAGCCGGGTCTTC.

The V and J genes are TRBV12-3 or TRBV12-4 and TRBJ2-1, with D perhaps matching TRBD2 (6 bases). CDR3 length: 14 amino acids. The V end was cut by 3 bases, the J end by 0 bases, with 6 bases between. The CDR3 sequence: CASSLGGSYNEQFF. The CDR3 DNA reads TGTGCCAGCAGTTTGGGAGGCTCCTACAATGAGCAGTTCTTC.

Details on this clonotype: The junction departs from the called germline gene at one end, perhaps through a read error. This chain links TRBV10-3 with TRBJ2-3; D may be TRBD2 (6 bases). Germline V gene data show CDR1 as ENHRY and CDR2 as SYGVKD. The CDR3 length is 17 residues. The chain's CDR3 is CAISIPTTSGSTDTQFF. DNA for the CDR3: TGTGCCATCAGTATACCAACGACTAGTGGGAGCACAGATACGCAGTTTTTT.

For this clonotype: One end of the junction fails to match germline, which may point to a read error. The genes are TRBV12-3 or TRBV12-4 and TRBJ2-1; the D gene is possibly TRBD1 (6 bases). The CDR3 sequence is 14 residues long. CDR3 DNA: TGTGCCAGCAGTTTGACAGGAAGATACAATGAGCGGTTCTTC. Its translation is CASSLTGRYNERFF.

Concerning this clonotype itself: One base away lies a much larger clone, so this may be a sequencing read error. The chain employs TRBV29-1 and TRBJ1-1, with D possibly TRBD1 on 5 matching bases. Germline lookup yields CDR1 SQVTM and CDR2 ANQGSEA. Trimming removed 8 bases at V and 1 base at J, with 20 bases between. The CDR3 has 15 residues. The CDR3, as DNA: TGCAGCATGGGGGTCACGCAGAATAAGAACACTGAAGCTTTCTTT. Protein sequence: CSMGVTQNKNTEAFF.

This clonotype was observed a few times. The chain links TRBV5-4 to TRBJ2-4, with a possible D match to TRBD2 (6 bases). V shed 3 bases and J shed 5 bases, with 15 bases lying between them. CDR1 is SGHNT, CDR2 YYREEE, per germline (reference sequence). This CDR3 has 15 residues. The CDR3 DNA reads TGTGCCAGCAGCTCTCATACCGGAGGGCAAAACATTCAGTACTTC. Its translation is CASSSHTGGQNIQYF.

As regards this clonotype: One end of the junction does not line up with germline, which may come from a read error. The CDR3 spells CASKAGMVTDTQNF. The DNA for the CDR3 is TGCGCCAGCAAGGCAGGGATGGTTACAGATACGCAGAATTTT. This rearrangement joins TRBV5-1 to TRBJ2-3; the D gene is possibly TRBD1 (5 bases). The CDR3 is made up of 14 amino acids. Germline V gene data show CDR1 as SGHRS and CDR2 as YFSETQ.

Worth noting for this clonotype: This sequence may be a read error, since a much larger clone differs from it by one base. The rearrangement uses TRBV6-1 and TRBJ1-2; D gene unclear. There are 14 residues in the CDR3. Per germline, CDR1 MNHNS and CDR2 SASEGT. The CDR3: CASTERVLNYGYTF. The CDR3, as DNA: TGTGCCAGCACTGAACGGGTCTTAAACTATGGCTACACCTTC.

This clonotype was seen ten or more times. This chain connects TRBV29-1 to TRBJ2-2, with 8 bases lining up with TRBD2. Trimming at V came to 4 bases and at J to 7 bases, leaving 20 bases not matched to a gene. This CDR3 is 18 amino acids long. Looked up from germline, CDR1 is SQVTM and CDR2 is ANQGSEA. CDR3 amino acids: CSVGGALSGNLLGGELFF. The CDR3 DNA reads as TGCAGCGTTGGGGGGGCGCTTAGCGGGAACCTTCTCGGCGGGGAGCTGTTTTTT.

CDR3 in DNA: TGCGCCAGCGGATCGGGAGAGGATAGGGAGACCCAGTACTTC. Residues: CASGSGEDRETQYF. This chain connects TRBV10-2 to TRBJ2-5, with a tentative D call TRBD2 (6 bases). The CDR3 covers 14 residues. Per germline, CDR1 WSHSY and CDR2 SAAADI. V was clipped by 8 bases and J by 5 bases, with 18 bases between them.

CDR3 sequence reads: CASNPSRGSSYNEQFF. CDR3 DNA: TGTGCCAGCAATCCTAGCAGAGGGAGCTCCTACAATGAGCAGTTCTTC. The rearrangement joins TRBV2 to TRBJ2-1, with D maybe TRBD2 (5 bases). The germline CDR1 and CDR2 sequences are SNHLY and FYNNEI. V lost 7 bases and J lost 0, with 16 bases in between. The CDR3 has 16 amino acids.

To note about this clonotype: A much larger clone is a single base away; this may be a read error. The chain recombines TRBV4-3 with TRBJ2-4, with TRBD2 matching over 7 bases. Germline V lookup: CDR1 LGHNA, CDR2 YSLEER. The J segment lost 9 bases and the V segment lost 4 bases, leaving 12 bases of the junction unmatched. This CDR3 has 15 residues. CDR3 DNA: TGCGCCAGCAGCCTCACTGGCGGGAGAGGGAGCATTCAGTACTTC. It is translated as CASSLTGGRGSIQYF.

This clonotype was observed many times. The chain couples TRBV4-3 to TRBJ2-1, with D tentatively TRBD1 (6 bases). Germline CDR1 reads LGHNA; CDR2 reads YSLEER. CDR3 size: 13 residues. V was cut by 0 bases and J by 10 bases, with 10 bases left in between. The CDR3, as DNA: TGCGCCAGCAGCCAAGATCCCGGACAGGAGCAGTTCTTC. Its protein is CASSQDPGQEQFF.

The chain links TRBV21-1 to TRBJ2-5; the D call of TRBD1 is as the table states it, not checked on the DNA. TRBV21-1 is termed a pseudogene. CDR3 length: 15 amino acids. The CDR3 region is CASSKGGQGSETQYF. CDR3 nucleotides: TGTGCCAGCAGCAAAGGGGGTCAGGGTTCCGAGACCCAGTACTTC.

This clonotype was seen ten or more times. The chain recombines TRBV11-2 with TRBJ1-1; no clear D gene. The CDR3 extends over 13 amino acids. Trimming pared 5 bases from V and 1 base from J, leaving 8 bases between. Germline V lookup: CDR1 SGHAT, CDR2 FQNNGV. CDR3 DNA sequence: TGTGCCAGCAGCGCGTGGGGGAACACTGAAGCTTTCTTT. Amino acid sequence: CASSAWGNTEAFF.

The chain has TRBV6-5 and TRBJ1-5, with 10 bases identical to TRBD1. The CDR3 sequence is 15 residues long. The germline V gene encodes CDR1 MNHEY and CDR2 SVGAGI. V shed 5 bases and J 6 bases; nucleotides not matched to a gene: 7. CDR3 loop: CASSRQGASGQPQHF. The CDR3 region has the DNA TGTGCCAGCAGTAGACAGGGGGCTTCGGGTCAGCCCCAGCATTTT.

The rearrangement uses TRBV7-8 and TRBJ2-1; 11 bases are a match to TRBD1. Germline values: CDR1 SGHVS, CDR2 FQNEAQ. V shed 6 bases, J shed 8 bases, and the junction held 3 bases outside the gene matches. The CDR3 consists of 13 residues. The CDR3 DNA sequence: TGTGCCAGCAGACGGGACAGGGGGTATGAGCAGTTCTTC. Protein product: CASRRDRGYEQFF.

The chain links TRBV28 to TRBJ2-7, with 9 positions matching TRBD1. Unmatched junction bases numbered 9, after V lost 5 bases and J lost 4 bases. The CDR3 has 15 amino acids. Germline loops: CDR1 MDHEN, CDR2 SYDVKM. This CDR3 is CASSLRDRALYEQYF. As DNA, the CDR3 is TGTGCCAGCAGTCTCCGGGACAGGGCTTTATACGAGCAGTACTTC. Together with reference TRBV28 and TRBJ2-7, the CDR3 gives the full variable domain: DVKVTQSSRYLVKRTGEKVFLECVQDMDHENMFWYRQDPGLGLRLIYFSYDVKMKEKGDIPEGYSVSREKKERFSLILESASTNQTSMYLCASSLRDRALYEQYFGPGTRLTVT.

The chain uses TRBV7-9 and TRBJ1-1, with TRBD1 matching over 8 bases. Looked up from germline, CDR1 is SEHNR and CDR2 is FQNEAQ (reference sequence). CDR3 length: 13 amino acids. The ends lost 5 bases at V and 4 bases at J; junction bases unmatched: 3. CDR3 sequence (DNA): TGTGCCAGCAGCCCACAGGGGGTCACTGAAGCTTTCTTT. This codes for CASSPQGVTEAFF.

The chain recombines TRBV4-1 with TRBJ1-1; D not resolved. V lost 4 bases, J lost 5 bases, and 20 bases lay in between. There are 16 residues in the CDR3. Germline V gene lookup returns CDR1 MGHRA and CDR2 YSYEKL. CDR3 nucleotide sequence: TGCGCCAGCAGCCGCCTTGCAGGATTCGGAGGGACTGAAGCTTTCTTT. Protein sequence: CASSRLAGFGGTEAFF.

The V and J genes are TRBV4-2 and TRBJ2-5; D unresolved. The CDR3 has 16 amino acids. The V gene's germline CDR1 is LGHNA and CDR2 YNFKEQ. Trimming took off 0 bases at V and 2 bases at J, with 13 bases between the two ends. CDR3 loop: CASSQDSLLTQETQYF. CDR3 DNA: TGTGCCAGCAGCCAAGATTCCCTTTTAACTCAAGAGACCCAGTACTTC.

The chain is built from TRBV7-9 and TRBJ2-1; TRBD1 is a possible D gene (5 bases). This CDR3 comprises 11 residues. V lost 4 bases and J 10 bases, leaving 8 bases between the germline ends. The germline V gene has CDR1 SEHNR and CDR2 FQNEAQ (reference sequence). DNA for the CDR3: TGTGCCAGCAGCTCAGGGTTCGAGCAGTTCTTC. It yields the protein CASSSGFEQFF.

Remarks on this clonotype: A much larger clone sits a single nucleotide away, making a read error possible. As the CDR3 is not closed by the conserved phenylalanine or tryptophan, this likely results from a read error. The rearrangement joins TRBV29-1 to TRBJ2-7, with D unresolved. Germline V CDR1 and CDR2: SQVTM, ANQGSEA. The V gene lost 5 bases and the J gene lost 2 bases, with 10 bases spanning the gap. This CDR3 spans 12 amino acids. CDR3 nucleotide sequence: TGCAGCGTTAAATACTCACCCTACGAGCAGTACTGC. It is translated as CSVKYSPYEQYC.

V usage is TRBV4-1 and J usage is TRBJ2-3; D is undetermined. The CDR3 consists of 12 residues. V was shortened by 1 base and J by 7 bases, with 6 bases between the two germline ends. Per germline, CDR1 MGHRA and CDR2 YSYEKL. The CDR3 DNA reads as TGCGCCAGCAGCCAAGCTGGGTATACGCAGTATTTT. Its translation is CASSQAGYTQYF.

The CDR3 nucleotides read TGTGCTTCGCGGGACAGGGGGCATACAGATACGCAGTATTTT. Its translation: CASRDRGHTDTQYF. The chain carries TRBV28 and TRBJ2-3; 12 bases line up with TRBD1. In germline, CDR1 is MDHEN, CDR2 SYDVKM. CDR3 length: 14 residues.

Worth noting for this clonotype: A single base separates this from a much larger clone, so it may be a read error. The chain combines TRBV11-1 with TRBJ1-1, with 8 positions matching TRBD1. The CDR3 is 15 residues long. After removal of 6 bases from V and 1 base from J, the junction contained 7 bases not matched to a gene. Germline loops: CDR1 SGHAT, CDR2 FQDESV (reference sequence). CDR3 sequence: CASSLTGTGNTEAFF. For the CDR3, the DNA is TGTGCCAGCAGTTTGACAGGGACAGGGAACACTGAAGCTTTCTTT.

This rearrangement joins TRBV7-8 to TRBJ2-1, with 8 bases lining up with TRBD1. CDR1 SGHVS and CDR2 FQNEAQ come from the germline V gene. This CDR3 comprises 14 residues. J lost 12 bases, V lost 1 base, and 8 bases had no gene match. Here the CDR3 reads CASSLVARGLWQFF. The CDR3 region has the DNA TGTGCCAGCAGCTTAGTCGCCAGGGGGCTATGGCAGTTCTTC. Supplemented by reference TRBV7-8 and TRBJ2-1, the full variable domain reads GAGVSQSPRYKVAKRGQDVALRCDPISGHVSLFWYQQALGQGPEFLTYFQNEAQLDKSGLPSDRFFAERPEGSVSTLKIQRTQQEDSAVYLCASSLVARGLWQFFGPGTRLTVL.

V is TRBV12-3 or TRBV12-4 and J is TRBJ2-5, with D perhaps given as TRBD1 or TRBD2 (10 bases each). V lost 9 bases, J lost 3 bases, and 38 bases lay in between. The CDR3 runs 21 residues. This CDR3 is CARTEMTGGFASGSVEETQYF. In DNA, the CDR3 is TGTGCCAGGACCGAGATGACAGGGGGCTTTGCTAGCGGGAGTGTCGAAGAGACCCAGTACTTC.

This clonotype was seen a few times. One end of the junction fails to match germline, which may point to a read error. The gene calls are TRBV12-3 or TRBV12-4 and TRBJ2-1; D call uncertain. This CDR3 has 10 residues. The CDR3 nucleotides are TGTGCCAGCAGTTTAGGTTATCGGGTCTTC. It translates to CASSLGYRVF.

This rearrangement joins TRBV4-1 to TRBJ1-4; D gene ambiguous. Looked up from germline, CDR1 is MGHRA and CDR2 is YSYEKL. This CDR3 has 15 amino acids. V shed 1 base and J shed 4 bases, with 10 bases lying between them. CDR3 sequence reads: CASSQVEGGNEKLFF. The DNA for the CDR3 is TGCGCCAGCAGCCAAGTGGAGGGCGGTAATGAAAAACTGTTTTTT.